This record looks at one TCR beta chain sequence and its context. This record belongs to a study of monozygotic twins with inflammatory bowel disease. Eight separate reactions for every sample produced the cDNA. TCRdb processed the 5' RACE reads again and assigns one entry to each CDR3 protein, with no DNA. Its listing shows about 450,000 distinct CDR3 sequences. This CDR3 is built from 13 residues. Germline assignment: CDR1 MDHEN and CDR2 SYDVKM. Sequencing was performed on blood. This receptor was identified in a human donor with ulcerative colitis or Crohn's disease, or a healthy co-twin of an affected twin (not recorded which). This chain uses TRBV28 with TRBJ2-7. The CDR3 is CASSMLSSYEQYF.